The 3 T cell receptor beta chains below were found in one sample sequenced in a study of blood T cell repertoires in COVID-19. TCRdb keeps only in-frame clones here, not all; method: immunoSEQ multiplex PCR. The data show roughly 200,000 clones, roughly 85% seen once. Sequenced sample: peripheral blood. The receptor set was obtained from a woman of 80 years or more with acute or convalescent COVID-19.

CDR3 sequence: CASSPRNGPQHF. CDR3 nucleotides: TGTGCCAGCAGTCCCCGCAACGGGCCCCAGCATTTT. J is TRBJ1-5 and V is TRBV6-2 or TRBV6-3; no clear D gene. This CDR3 spans 12 amino acids. From germline, CDR1 is MNHEY and CDR2 SVGEGT. V was trimmed by 5 bases and J by 9 bases, leaving 11 bases between them.

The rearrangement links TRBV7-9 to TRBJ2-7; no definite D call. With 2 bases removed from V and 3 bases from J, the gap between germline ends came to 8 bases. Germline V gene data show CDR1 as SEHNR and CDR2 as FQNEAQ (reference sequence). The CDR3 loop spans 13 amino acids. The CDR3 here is CASSLTVDYEQYF. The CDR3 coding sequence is TGTGCCAGCAGCTTAACGGTCGACTACGAGCAGTACTTC.

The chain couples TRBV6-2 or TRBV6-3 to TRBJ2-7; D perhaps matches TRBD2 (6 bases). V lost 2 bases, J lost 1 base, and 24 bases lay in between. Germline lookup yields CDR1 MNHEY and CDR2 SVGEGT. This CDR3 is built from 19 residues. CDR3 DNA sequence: TGTGCCAGCAGTTACCCGGGGGACCCAAGACCTTCGGGGTCCTACGAGCAGTACTTC. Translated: CASSYPGDPRPSGSYEQYF.